This T cell receptor beta chain was captured by sequencing in a study of shared clonotypes between healthy human individuals. Study-wide background: CD4 naive cells filled three plates per donor, CD4 memory three, CD8 naive two and CD8 memory one. General observations from the study: Naive CD4 clonotype sharing across four donors was about 5%. Blood was the only sampled material, and tissue repertoires likely differ. Naive subsets, compared against memory subsets, generally had larger estimated richness values.

Assay: immunoSEQ multiplex PCR; the TCRdb copy retains only in-frame clones and omits some. The repertoire consists of 550,000 to 650,000 clones, with 96% occurring once and the leading ten covering approximately 0.1%. The V gene end was trimmed by 8 bases and the J gene end by 3 bases; junction bases not matched to a gene: 9. The CDR3 is 15 residues long. The V gene's germline CDR1 is LNHDA and CDR2 SQIVND (reference sequence). Naive CD8 cells lacked CD45RO and underwent positive selection for CCR7, leaving out terminally differentiated effector memory CD45RA+ cells. On this clone: Its antigen is not known.

J is TRBJ2-3 and V is TRBV19; TRBD2 agrees at 9 bases. This receptor was identified in a woman in her 30s in good health. The sample was naive CD8+ T cells sorted from blood. In DNA form, the CDR3 reads TGTGCCAGTTCCTATAGCGGGAGTGGGACAGATACGCAGTATTTT. It translates to CASSYSGSGTDTQYF.